These 27 T cell receptor beta chains came from one sample sequenced in a study of OX40 agonist ivuxolimab in advanced cancers. TCRdb's table, derived via immunoSEQ multiplex PCR, lists solely in-frame clones and lacks some. The sample shows about 33,000 clones, 80% to 85% of them seen only once. The material sequenced was CD4+ or CD8+ T cells sorted from blood, taken in a trial of the OX40 agonist ivuxolimab. These receptors were taken from an adult with an advanced solid tumor such as melanoma, head and neck, liver or kidney cancer.

This chain uses TRBV27 with TRBJ1-6; 10 positions match TRBD1. Germline values: CDR1 MNHEY, CDR2 SMNVEV (reference sequence). V lost 6 bases, J lost 6 bases, and 11 bases stayed unmatched. The CDR3 is made up of 17 amino acids. CDR3: CASSLMTGGFRNSPLHF. CDR3 DNA: TGTGCCAGCAGCTTAATGACAGGGGGCTTCCGTAATTCACCCCTCCACTTT.

V usage is TRBV5-1 and J usage is TRBJ2-7; 8 bases agree with TRBD1. The ends lost 4 bases at V and 2 bases at J; junction bases unmatched: 5. The CDR3 extends over 14 amino acids. Germline V gene sequence: CDR1 SGHRS, CDR2 YFSETQ. The CDR3 is CASSRTGYPYEQYF. The CDR3 DNA is TGCGCCAGCAGCAGGACAGGGTATCCCTACGAGCAGTACTTC.

V gene TRBV30 combines with J gene TRBJ2-3; 11 nucleotides line up with TRBD2. The CDR3 spans 15 residues. CDR1 GTSNPN and CDR2 SVGIG come from the germline V gene (reference sequence). The J segment lost 2 bases and the V segment lost 3 bases, leaving 4 bases of the junction unmatched. Here the CDR3 DNA reads TGTGCCTGGAGGGCTAGCGGGGGGACCACAGATACGCAGTATTTT. This sequence encodes CAWRASGGTTDTQYF.

This chain joins TRBV18 and TRBJ1-3; D call uncertain. V lost 4 bases and J 0 bases, leaving 13 bases between the germline ends. Germline CDR1 reads KGHSH; CDR2 reads LQKENI. This CDR3 region has 16 residues. The CDR3 here is CASSQGRAASGNTIYF. CDR3 DNA: TGTGCCAGCTCACAGGGAAGAGCAGCCTCTGGAAACACCATATATTTT. The whole variable domain, remainder taken from reference TRBV18 and TRBJ1-3, is NAGVMQNPRHLVRRRGQEARLRCSPMKGHSHVYWYRQLPEEGLKFMVYLQKENIIDESGMPKERFSAEFPKEGPSILRIQQVVRGDSAAYFCASSQGRAASGNTIYFGEGSWLTVV.

This clone has only one observation. A read error may account for a junction end that differs from germline. The V gene is TRBV7-9, the J gene TRBJ1-2, with TRBD1 matching 11 bases. The CDR3 is made up of 9 amino acids. CDR1 and CDR2 from the germline V gene are SEHNR and FQNEAQ (reference sequence). The DNA for the CDR3 is TGTGCCAGCAGCTGGGACAGGGGGTTC. Its translation is CASSWDRGF.

The genes are TRBV2 and TRBJ2-7; 8 bases match TRBD1. V shed 5 bases and J 3 bases; nucleotides not matched to a gene: 3. The CDR3 is 13 amino acids. Looked up from germline, CDR1 is SNHLY and CDR2 is FYNNEI. As DNA, the CDR3 is TGTGCCAGCAGTTTGACAGGGGTCTACGAGCAGTACTTC. It yields the protein CASSLTGVYEQYF.

This rearrangement joins TRBV6-1 to TRBJ2-1; D is undetermined. In germline, CDR1 is MNHNS, CDR2 SASEGT. The CDR3 spans 13 residues. V dropped 6 bases and J dropped 7 bases, with 13 bases sitting between them. CDR3 amino acids: CASRVGSQNEQFF. CDR3 DNA: TGTGCCAGCAGGGTGGGCAGCCAGAATGAGCAGTTCTTC.

This chain links TRBV10-2 with TRBJ1-5; D call uncertain. Germline-derived CDR1 and CDR2 are WSHSY and SAAADI. V gave up 0 bases and J gave up 3 bases, with 3 bases separating them. The CDR3 loop spans 13 amino acids. The CDR3 DNA reads as TGCGCCAGCAGTGAGTCCCCCAATCAGCCCCAGCATTTT. Translation gives CASSESPNQPQHF.

The chain carries TRBV11-2 and TRBJ2-7; D is perhaps TRBD2 (6 bases). The germline CDR1 and CDR2 sequences are SGHAT and FQNNGV. The CDR3 is 15 residues long. Trimming removed 5 bases at V and 2 bases at J, with 16 bases between. Here the CDR3 DNA reads TGTGCCAGCAGCCTTGGGCGGGGTAAAACCTACGAGCAGTACTTC. The encoded protein is CASSLGRGKTYEQYF.

This clone came up a few times. This sequence joins TRBV30 and TRBJ1-1; a weak D match, TRBD1 (6 bases). The CDR3 consists of 12 residues. Deletions cut 2 bases from V and 8 bases from J, with 12 bases between. Germline V CDR1 and CDR2: GTSNPN, SVGIG (reference sequence). As DNA, the CDR3 is TGTGCCTGGAGTCCGAGGACAGCCGAAGCTTTCTTT. Protein: CAWSPRTAEAFF.

The chain has TRBV4-1 and TRBJ2-7; TRBD2 might be the D (5 bases). Trimming took 5 bases from V and 0 from J, leaving 11 bases between them. Germline assignment: CDR1 MGHRA and CDR2 YSYEKL. The CDR3 is 14 residues long. CDR3: CASSFGLSSYEQYF. In DNA form, the CDR3 reads TGCGCCAGCAGCTTTGGACTGAGCTCCTACGAGCAGTACTTC.

In its sample, this clone was seen a few times. The rearrangement links TRBV2 to TRBJ1-2; D remains unclear. V lost 3 bases to trimming and J lost 6 bases, with 5 bases between them. There are 11 residues in the CDR3. Germline CDR1 SNHLY, CDR2 FYNNEI. DNA of the CDR3: TGTGCCAGCAGTGATGGGGATGGCTACACCTTC. Protein sequence: CASSDGDGYTF.

CDR3 DNA: TGTGCCAGTAGTCCTCTGTCTGGGGCCAACGTCCTGACTTTC. This translates into CASSPLSGANVLTF. The V call is TRBV19, the J call TRBJ2-6; D is unresolved. The CDR3 loop spans 14 amino acids. Germline assignment: CDR1 LNHDA and CDR2 SQIVND (reference sequence). V gave up 5 bases and J gave up 1 base, with 6 bases separating them.

This clone was detected only a few times. V is TRBV11-2 and J is TRBJ2-3; maybe TRBD1 (6 bases). Germline lookup yields CDR1 SGHAT and CDR2 FQNNGV. This CDR3 has 17 residues. V gave up 1 base and J gave up 1 base, with 15 bases separating them. The CDR3 spells CASSLGPQGRGTDTQYF. The CDR3 coding sequence is TGTGCCAGCAGCTTAGGCCCACAGGGAAGGGGCACAGATACGCAGTATTTT.

J is TRBJ2-5 and V is TRBV5-1; TRBD2 aligns across 11 bases. V lost 3 bases to trimming and J lost 3 bases; unmatched junction nucleotides: 7. The CDR3 extends over 16 amino acids. Per the germline V gene, CDR1 is SGHRS and CDR2 is YFSETQ. CDR3 residues: CASSSGTSGTKETQYF. CDR3 nucleotide sequence: TGCGCCAGCAGCTCCGGGACTAGCGGCACCAAAGAGACCCAGTACTTC.

V is TRBV10-1 and J is TRBJ2-7, with D possibly being TRBD2 (6 bases). There are 16 residues in the CDR3. V was trimmed by 2 bases and J by 3 bases, leaving 17 bases between them. Per the germline V gene, CDR1 is WNHNN and CDR2 is SYGVQD (reference sequence). CDR3 loop: CASSEDDRRGSYEQYF. CDR3 DNA: TGCGCCAGCAGTGAGGACGACCGGCGGGGAAGCTACGAGCAGTACTTC.

The rearrangement links TRBV5-1 to TRBJ1-4, with 9 bases aligning to TRBD1. This CDR3 comprises 14 residues. CDR1 is SGHRS and CDR2 is YFSETQ in the germline V gene. V was clipped by 4 bases and J by 8 bases; unmatched bases: 6. The CDR3 DNA follows: TGCGCCAGCAGCCCAGGACAGGGGTTGGAAAAACTGTTTTTT. This codes for CASSPGQGLEKLFF.

The genes are TRBV6-1 and TRBJ1-3; D call uncertain. Trimming pared 7 bases from V and 2 bases from J, leaving 12 bases between. This CDR3 has 14 amino acids. The germline CDR1 and CDR2 sequences are MNHNS and SASEGT. The CDR3: CASKEGSAGNTIYF. DNA for the CDR3: TGTGCCAGCAAGGAGGGCTCGGCTGGAAACACCATATATTTT.

The chain uses TRBV30 and TRBJ1-1; D remains ambiguous. From germline, CDR1 is GTSNPN and CDR2 SVGIG (reference sequence). V shed 4 bases and J shed 4 bases, with 7 bases lying between them. This CDR3 is built from 11 residues. CDR3 residues: CAWTPSTEAFF. The CDR3 DNA is TGTGCCTGGACACCGAGCACTGAAGCTTTCTTT.

The J gene is TRBJ2-4, the V gene TRBV6-1, with D perhaps matching TRBD1 (5 bases). Trimming removed 4 bases at V and 6 bases at J, with 10 bases between. The CDR3 sequence is 13 residues long. Germline V gene data show CDR1 as MNHNS and CDR2 as SASEGT. CDR3 sequence reads: CASSALDRNIQYF. The CDR3 nucleotides read TGTGCCAGCAGTGCCCTAGACAGAAACATTCAGTACTTC.

This clone was seen a few times. The chain has TRBV7-9 and TRBJ2-5; D gene uncertain. The V end was cut by 1 base, the J end by 5 bases, with 8 bases between. This CDR3 contains 13 residues. Germline-derived CDR1 and CDR2 are SEHNR and FQNEAQ (reference sequence). CDR3 protein: CASSLGVGETQYF. The DNA for the CDR3 is TGTGCCAGCAGCTTAGGAGTAGGGGAGACCCAGTACTTC.

The V call is TRBV15, the J call TRBJ2-4, with no clear D. This CDR3 comprises 16 residues. Per germline, CDR1 LNHNV and CDR2 YYDKDF (reference sequence). Deletions cut 2 bases from V and 0 bases from J, with 11 bases between. CDR3 region: CATSRWADLAKNIQYF. CDR3 nucleotide sequence: TGTGCCACCAGCAGATGGGCAGACCTAGCCAAAAACATTCAGTACTTC.

The chain has TRBV5-1 and TRBJ2-3; possibly TRBD2 for D (6 bases). The length of the CDR3 is 15 residues. Trimming cost V 1 base and J 4 bases, with 13 bases left between them. The germline V gene has CDR1 SGHRS and CDR2 YFSETQ. CDR3 DNA sequence: TGCGCCAGCAGCTTGCGGGACTGGTCCGCAGATACGCAGTATTTT. Amino acids: CASSLRDWSADTQYF.

The chain is built from TRBV18 and TRBJ2-3, with 8 bases matching TRBD2. This CDR3 is 15 amino acids long. Germline trimming cut 4 bases from V and 2 bases from J; bases unmatched to any gene: 5. Germline V gives CDR1 KGHSH, CDR2 LQKENI. The CDR3 loop is CASSLGGGNTDTQYF. The CDR3 DNA reads TGTGCCAGCTCACTCGGCGGGGGGAACACAGATACGCAGTATTTT.

The sample holds one count of this clone. This chain uses TRBV6-5 with TRBJ2-5; TRBD1 matches 8 bases. J was trimmed by 4 bases and V by 5 bases; bases with no gene match: 6. This CDR3 has 14 amino acids. The germline V gene encodes CDR1 MNHEY and CDR2 SVGAGI. The CDR3, as DNA: TGTGCCAGCAGTCCGACAGGGGCTCGAGAGACCCAGTACTTC. Its translation is CASSPTGARETQYF.

This chain joins TRBV11-2 and TRBJ2-2; D is ambiguous. The CDR3 length is 14 residues. Germline V gene data show CDR1 as SGHAT and CDR2 as FQNNGV. The V and J ends lost 5 bases and 6 bases respectively, with 13 bases between them. CDR3 loop: CASSRDSLAGELFF. CDR3 sequence (DNA): TGTGCCAGCAGCCGAGATTCGCTGGCCGGGGAGCTGTTTTTT.

The chain has TRBV7-9 and TRBJ1-2; D is uncertain. The CDR3 contains 13 residues. Trimming left V 0 bases short and J 2 bases short, with 4 bases between. The germline CDR1 and CDR2 sequences are SEHNR and FQNEAQ (reference sequence). CDR3 in DNA: TGTGCCAGCAGCTTAGCTGGCAACTATGGCTACACCTTC. It translates to CASSLAGNYGYTF. Full variable domain (remainder filled in from reference TRBV7-9 and TRBJ1-2): DTGVSQNPRHKITKRGQNVTFRCDPISEHNRLYWYRQTLGQGPEFLTYFQNEAQLEKSRLLSDRFSAERPKGSFSTLEIQRTEQGDSAMYLCASSLAGNYGYTFGSGTRLTVV.